This is a list of T cell receptor beta chains from one sample in a study of Ad26.COV2.S vaccination and SARS-CoV-2 variants. Produced via immunoSEQ multiplex PCR; TCRdb's table is partial and in-frame only. This sample has approximately 300,000 clones, with 86% found just once. The source was peripheral blood, collected in a trial of Ad26.COV2.S vaccine versus placebo. Receptors originate from a person between 18 and 65 years old who received the Ad26.COV2.S COVID-19 vaccine or a placebo. CDR3s include the opening cysteine and the closing phenylalanine or tryptophan. A D gene is named only where the DNA matches it firmly. Some rows mark clone size as missing; the rest say once, few, many or name a class of expanded clone.

TRBJ1-1 . TRBD1 TRBV6-5 CASTGTVNTEAFF TGTGCCAGCACCGGGACAGTAAACACTGAAGCTTTCTTT
TRBJ1-2 once . TRBV4-3 CASSQFHRGGAGGYTF TGCGCCAGCAGCCAATTTCATCGGGGGGGCGCGGGTGGCTACACCTTC
TRBJ2-1 . TRBD2 TRBV4-3 CASSQESGGSSIEQFF TGCGCCAGCAGCCAAGAGAGCGGGGGTAGTTCTATTGAGCAGTTCTTC
TRBJ2-1 . TRBD2 TRBV30 CAWSGTSGDNEQFF TGTGCCTGGAGTGGGACTAGCGGGGACAATGAGCAGTTCTTC
TRBJ1-2 . TRBD1 TRBV4-1 CASSQEGQGAQGYTF TGCGCCAGCAGCCAAGAGGGACAGGGGGCGCAAGGCTACACCTTC
TRBJ1-1 . . TRBV5-1 CASSLGVTEAFF TGCGCCAGCAGCTTGGGGGTAACTGAAGCTTTCTTT
TRBJ2-7 once . TRBV5-1 CASSYTGTDSYEQYF TGCGCCAGCAGCTACACCGGGACTGACTCCTACGAGCAGTACTTC
TRBJ1-4 . . TRBV7-8 CASSLHEKLFF TGTGCCAGCAGCTTACATGAAAAACTGTTTTTT
TRBJ1-6 . . TRBV6-5 CASRVDSSYNSPLHF TGTGCCAGCAGGGTGGACAGCTCCTATAATTCACCCCTCCACTTT
TRBJ2-7 . . TRBV2 CATRPTSSSYEQYF TGTGCCACCCGACCGACCTCAAGCTCCTACGAGCAGTACTTC
TRBJ1-2 . . TRBV4-3 CASSQVIAVGGGYTF TGCGCCAGCAGCCAAGTAATCGCCGTTGGGGGAGGCTACACCTTC
TRBJ1-1 . TRBD1 TRBV10-3 CAIKRQGDSTEAFF TGTGCCATCAAACGTCAGGGGGACTCAACTGAAGCTTTCTTT
TRBJ2-1 . . TRBV3-1/TRBV3-2 CASSQGRPAGNNEQFF TGTGCCAGCAGCCAAGGTCGGCCAGCGGGCAACAATGAGCAGTTCTTC
TRBJ1-5 . . TRBV7-6 CASSSSALDQPQHF TGTGCCAGCAGCTCCTCGGCTTTGGATCAGCCCCAGCATTTT
TRBJ2-3 . . TRBV24-1 CATSDLARGSPPTDTQYF TGTGCCACCAGTGATTTGGCCCGGGGCAGCCCCCCGACAGATACGCAGTATTTT
TRBJ1-1 . . TRBV5-1 CASSLQGNTEAFF TGCGCCAGCAGCTTACAGGGCAACACTGAAGCTTTCTTT
TRBJ1-2 . TRBD1 TRBV29-1 CSVQGASGTYGYTF TGCAGCGTTCAGGGGGCGTCGGGAACCTATGGCTACACCTTC
TRBJ2-3 . . TRBV5-1 CASSLVEGTDTQYF TGCGCCAGCAGCTTGGTCGAGGGCACAGATACGCAGTATTTT
TRBJ1-1 . . TRBV2 CASRSGGVNTEAFF TGTGCCAGCAGGTCGGGAGGGGTGAACACTGAAGCTTTCTTT
TRBJ1-2 . . TRBV11-2 CASSLGQYGYTF TGTGCCAGCAGCTTAGGGCAATATGGCTACACCTTC
TRBJ2-7 . . TRBV2 CASSLAPARYEQYF TGTGCCAGCAGCCTAGCGCCCGCCAGATACGAGCAGTACTTC
TRBJ1-1 few . TRBV7-3 CASSLLGEYTEAFF TGTGCCAGCAGCTTACTTGGGGAATACACTGAAGCTTTCTTT
TRBJ2-2 once . TRBV5-4 CASSFGQTLSITGELFF TGTGCCAGCAGCTTCGGACAGACCTTAAGCATCACCGGGGAGCTGTTTTTT
TRBJ2-1 . TRBD2 TRBV4-2 CASSQATSGGGNEQFF TGTGCCAGCAGCCAAGCGACTAGCGGGGGGGGTAATGAGCAGTTCTTC
TRBJ1-2 . TRBD1 TRBV27 CASSFAGGTYGYTF TGTGCCAGCAGTTTTGCAGGGGGGACCTATGGCTACACCTTC
TRBJ1-5 once . TRBV4-2 CASSQDLSSGQPQHF TGTGCCAGCAGCCAAGATTTGAGTAGTGGGCAGCCCCAGCATTTT
TRBJ2-5 . TRBD2 TRBV5-1 CASSPGTSGGAETQYF TGCGCCAGCAGCCCGGGGACTAGCGGGGGGGCCGAGACCCAGTACTTC
TRBJ1-2 . TRBD1 TRBV7-9 CASSTDRAQTYGYTF TGTGCCAGCAGTACGGACAGGGCGCAAACTTATGGCTACACCTTC
TRBJ1-2 few . TRBV20-1 CSAQGYTF TGCAGTGCCCAGGGCTACACCTTC
TRBJ1-3 once . TRBV11-2 CASRQSSGNTIYF TGTGCCAGCAGGCAAAGCTCTGGAAACACCATATATTTT